Reported below is one T cell receptor (beta chain). This entry is derived from a study of shared clonotypes between healthy human individuals. Every subset had its genomic DNA shared out evenly among several immunoSEQ plates. On ten immunoSEQ deep assay plates, unsorted PBMC DNA was sequenced. Sequenced by immunoSEQ multiplex PCR; TCRdb stores in-frame clones only, minus some. Of about 490,000 clones listed, more than 75% are singletons. Trimming left V 3 bases short and J 9 bases short, with 15 bases between. The CDR3 consists of 13 residues. Germline CDR1 SQVTM, CDR2 ANQGSEA. All of the donors resided in Nashville, Tennessee, and each was a Caucasian adult. Tens of millions of PBMCs supplied genomic DNA for unsorted samples.

V usage is TRBV29-1 and J usage is TRBJ2-1, with TRBD2 as a possible D gene (6 bases). The source material was PBMCs. This receptor was taken from a woman aged 40 to 50 in good health. Some clones in this sample may be carry-over from other donors' samples. The CDR3: CSVELRLATEQFF. The CDR3, as DNA: TGCAGCGTTGAGTTGAGGCTAGCGACTGAGCAGTTCTTC.